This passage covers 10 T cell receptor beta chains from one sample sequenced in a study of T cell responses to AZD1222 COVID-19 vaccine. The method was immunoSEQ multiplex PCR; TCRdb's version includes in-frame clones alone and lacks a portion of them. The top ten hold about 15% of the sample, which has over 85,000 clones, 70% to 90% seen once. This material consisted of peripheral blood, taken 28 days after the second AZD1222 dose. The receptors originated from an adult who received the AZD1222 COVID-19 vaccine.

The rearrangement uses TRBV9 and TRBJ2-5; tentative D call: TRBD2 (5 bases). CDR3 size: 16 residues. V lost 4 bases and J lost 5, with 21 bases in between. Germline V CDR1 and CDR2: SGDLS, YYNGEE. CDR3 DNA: TGTGCCAGCAGCCTCTCTGGGTGGGCCGGGGTGGAGACCCAGTACTTC. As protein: CASSLSGWAGVETQYF.

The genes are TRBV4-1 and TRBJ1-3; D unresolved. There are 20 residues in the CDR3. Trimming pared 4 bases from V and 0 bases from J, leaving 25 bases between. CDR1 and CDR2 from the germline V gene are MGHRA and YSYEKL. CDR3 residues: CASSPVIVGLLLVSGNTIYF. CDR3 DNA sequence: TGCGCCAGCAGCCCCGTTATCGTGGGTCTCTTACTAGTCTCTGGAAACACCATATATTTT.

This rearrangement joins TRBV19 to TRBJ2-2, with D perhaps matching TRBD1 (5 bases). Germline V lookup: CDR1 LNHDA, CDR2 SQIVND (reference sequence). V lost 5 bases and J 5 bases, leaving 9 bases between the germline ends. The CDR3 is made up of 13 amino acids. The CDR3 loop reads CASSQDITGELFF. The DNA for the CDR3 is TGTGCCAGTAGTCAGGACATTACCGGGGAGCTGTTTTTT.

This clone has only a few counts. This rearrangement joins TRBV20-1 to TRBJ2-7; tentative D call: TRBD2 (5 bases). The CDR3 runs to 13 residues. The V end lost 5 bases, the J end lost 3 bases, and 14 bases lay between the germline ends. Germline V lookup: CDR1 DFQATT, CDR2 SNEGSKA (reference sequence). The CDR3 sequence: CSAGGLRIYEQYF. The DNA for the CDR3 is TGCAGTGCTGGTGGACTGCGCATCTACGAGCAGTACTTC.

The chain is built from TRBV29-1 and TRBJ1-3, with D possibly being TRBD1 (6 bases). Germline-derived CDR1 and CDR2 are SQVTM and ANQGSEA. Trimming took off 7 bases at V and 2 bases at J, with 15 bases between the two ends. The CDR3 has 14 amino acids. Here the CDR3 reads CSAIGGAAGNTIYF. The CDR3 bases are TGCAGCGCCATTGGGGGGGCGGCTGGAAACACCATATATTTT.

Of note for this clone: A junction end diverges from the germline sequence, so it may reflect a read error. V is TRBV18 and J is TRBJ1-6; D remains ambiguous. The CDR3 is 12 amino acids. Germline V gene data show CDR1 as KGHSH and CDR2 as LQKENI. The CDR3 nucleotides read TGTGCCAGCTCATCCTACAATTCACCCCTCCACTTT. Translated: CASSSYNSPLHF.

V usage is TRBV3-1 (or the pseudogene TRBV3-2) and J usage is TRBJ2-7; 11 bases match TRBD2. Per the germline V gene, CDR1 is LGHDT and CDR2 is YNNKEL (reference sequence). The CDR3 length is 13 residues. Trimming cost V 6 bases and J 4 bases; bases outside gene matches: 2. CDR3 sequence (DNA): TGTGCCAGCAGACTAGCGGGAGAATACGAGCAGTACTTC. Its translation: CASRLAGEYEQYF.

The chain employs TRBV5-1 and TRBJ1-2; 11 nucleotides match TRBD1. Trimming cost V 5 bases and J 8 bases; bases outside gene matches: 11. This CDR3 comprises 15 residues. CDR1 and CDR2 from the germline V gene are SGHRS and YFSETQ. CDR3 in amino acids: CASRPFAGQGEGYTF. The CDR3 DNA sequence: TGCGCCAGCAGACCCTTCGCGGGACAGGGGGAAGGCTACACCTTC. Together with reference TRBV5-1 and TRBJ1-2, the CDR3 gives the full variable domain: KAGVTQTPRYLIKTRGQQVTLSCSPISGHRSVSWYQQTPGQGLQFLFEYFSETQRNKGNFPGRFSGRQFSNSRSEMNVSTLELGDSALYLCASRPFAGQGEGYTFGSGTRLTVV.

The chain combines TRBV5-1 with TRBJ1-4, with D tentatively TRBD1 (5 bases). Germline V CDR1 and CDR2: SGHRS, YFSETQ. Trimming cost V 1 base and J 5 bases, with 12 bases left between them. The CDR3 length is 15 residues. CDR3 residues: CASSLMAGINEKLFF. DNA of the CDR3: TGCGCCAGCAGCTTGATGGCAGGGATAAATGAAAAACTGTTTTTT.

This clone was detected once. The CDR3 is CASRRPSGNTIYF. In DNA, the CDR3 is TGTGCCAGCAGACGACCGTCTGGAAACACCATATATTTT. V and J are TRBV7-9 and TRBJ1-3; the D is unclear. The V gene's germline CDR1 is SEHNR and CDR2 FQNEAQ (reference sequence). The ends were cut back, 6 bases at V and 1 base at J, with 7 bases in the middle. The CDR3 runs to 13 residues.